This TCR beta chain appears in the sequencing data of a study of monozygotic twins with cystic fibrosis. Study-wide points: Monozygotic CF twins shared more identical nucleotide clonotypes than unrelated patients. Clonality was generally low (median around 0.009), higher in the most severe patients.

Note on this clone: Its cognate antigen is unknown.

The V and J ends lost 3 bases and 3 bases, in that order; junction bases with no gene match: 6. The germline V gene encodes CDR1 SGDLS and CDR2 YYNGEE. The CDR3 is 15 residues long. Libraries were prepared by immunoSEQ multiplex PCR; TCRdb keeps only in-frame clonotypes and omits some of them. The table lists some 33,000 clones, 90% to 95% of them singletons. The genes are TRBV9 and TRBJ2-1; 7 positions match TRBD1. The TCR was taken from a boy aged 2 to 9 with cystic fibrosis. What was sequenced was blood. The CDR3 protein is CASSERQGVYNEQFF. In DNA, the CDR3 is TGTGCCAGCAGCGAAAGACAGGGTGTCTACAATGAGCAGTTCTTC.